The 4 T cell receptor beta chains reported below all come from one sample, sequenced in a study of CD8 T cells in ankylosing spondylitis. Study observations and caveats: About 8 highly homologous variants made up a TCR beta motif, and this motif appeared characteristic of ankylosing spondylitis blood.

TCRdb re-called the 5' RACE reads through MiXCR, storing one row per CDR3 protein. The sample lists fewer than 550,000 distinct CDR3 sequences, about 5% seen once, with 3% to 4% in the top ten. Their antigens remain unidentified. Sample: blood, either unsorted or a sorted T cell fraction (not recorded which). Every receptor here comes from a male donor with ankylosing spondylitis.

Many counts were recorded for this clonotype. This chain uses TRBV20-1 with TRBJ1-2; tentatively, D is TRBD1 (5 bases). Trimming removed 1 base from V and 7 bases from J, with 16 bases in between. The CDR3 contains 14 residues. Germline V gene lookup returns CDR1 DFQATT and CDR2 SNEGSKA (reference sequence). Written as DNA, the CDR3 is TGCAGTGCTAGAGGCCCCAGCAGGGACGGTGGCTACACCTTC. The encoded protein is CSARGPSRDGGYTF.

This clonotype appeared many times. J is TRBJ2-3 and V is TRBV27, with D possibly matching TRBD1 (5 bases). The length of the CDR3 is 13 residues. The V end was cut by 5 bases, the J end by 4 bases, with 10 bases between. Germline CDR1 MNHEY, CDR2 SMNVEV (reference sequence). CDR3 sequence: CASSHKGPDTQYF. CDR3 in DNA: TGTGCCAGCAGTCACAAGGGGCCAGATACGCAGTATTTT.

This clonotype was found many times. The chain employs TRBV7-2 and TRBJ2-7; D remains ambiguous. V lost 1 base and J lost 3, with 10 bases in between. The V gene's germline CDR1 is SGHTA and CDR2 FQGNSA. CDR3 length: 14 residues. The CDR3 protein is CASSLGTAYYEQYF. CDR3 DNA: TGTGCCAGCAGCTTAGGAACAGCCTACTACGAGCAGTACTTC.

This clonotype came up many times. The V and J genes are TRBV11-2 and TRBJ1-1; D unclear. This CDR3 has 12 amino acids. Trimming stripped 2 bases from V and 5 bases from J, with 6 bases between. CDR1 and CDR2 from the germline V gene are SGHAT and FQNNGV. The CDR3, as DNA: TGTGCCAGCAGCTTAAGTTGGACTGAAGCTTTCTTT. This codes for CASSLSWTEAFF. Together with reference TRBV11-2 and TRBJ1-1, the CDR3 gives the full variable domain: EAGVAQSPRYKIIEKRQSVAFWCNPISGHATLYWYQQILGQGPKLLIQFQNNGVVDDSQLPKDRFSAERLKGVDSTLKIQPAKLEDSAVYLCASSLSWTEAFFGQGTRLTVV.